The clone carrying this T cell receptor beta chain occurred a few times. The antigen is undetermined. The data were obtained in a study of blood T cells in healthy people across ages. The study, taken as a whole, reports: The recorded TCR beta diversity per million T cells decreased in a roughly linear manner with age. In long-lived donors, naive CD4+ cell counts and diversity exceeded those of aged donors. Strongly correlated with naive T cell percentage was TCR beta diversity.

A second PCR of roughly 7 to 11 cycles used a sample-barcoded 5' primer and a J-beta primer mix. Using its own MiXCR run on the 5' RACE reads, TCRdb lists one record per CDR3 protein. This table has some 1.5 million distinct CDR3 sequences, 28% appearing once. V lost 5 bases to trimming and J lost 2 bases; unmatched junction nucleotides: 5. The germline gives CDR1 SEHNR, CDR2 FQNEAQ (reference sequence). CDR3 length: 14 residues. This TCR was recovered from a woman between 25 and 40 years old in good health. The V call is TRBV7-9, the J call TRBJ2-5; 7 nucleotides line up with TRBD1. Sequencing was carried out using blood. CDR3 nucleotides: TGTGCCAGCAGCAAGACAGGGAAGCAAGAGACCCAGTACTTC. This codes for CASSKTGKQETQYF.